This passage covers 29 T cell receptor beta chains from one sample sequenced in a study of cytomegalovirus exposure and HLA in healthy donors. The study ran its PCR with 60 Vbeta and 13 Jbeta primers. Produced via immunoSEQ multiplex PCR; TCRdb's table is partial and in-frame only. Altogether around 200,000 clones are present, more than 85% being singletons, with the ten largest covering about 1%. Sequenced: PBMCs. These receptors all stem from a woman aged 18-29 years in good health and CMV-seronegative.

This sequence joins TRBV4-3 and TRBJ2-7; D ambiguous. CDR1 is LGHNA and CDR2 is YSLEER in the germline V gene. V lost 1 base to trimming and J lost 1 base, with 8 bases between them. CDR3 length equals 14 residues. The CDR3 DNA follows: TGCGCCAGCAGCCAAGGTCCCCTATCCTACGAGCAGTACTTC. Translated: CASSQGPLSYEQYF.

The V gene is TRBV7-8, the J gene TRBJ2-7; unclear D gene. Trimming shortened V by 0 bases and J by 4 bases, and 7 bases separated the two germline ends. Germline CDR1 SGHVS, CDR2 FQNEAQ. CDR3 length: 13 residues. This chain's CDR3 is CASSLAAEYEQYF. CDR3 coding DNA: TGTGCCAGCAGCTTAGCAGCCGAATACGAGCAGTACTTC.

CDR3 coding DNA: TGTGCCAGCAGTGGGTTCGCAGGGAATCAGCCCCAGCATTTT. Residues: CASSGFAGNQPQHF. This chain joins TRBV2 and TRBJ1-5, with D possibly being TRBD1 (5 bases). With 4 bases removed from V and 4 bases from J, the gap between germline ends came to 11 bases. CDR1 is SNHLY, CDR2 FYNNEI, per germline. The CDR3 has 14 amino acids.

This clone came up once. The chain is built from TRBV6-5 and TRBJ2-3; 8 bases fit TRBD2. The CDR3 spans 15 residues. Per the germline V gene, CDR1 is MNHEY and CDR2 is SVGAGI. J gave up 5 bases and V 6 bases, and 10 bases lay outside the gene matches. CDR3 bases: TGTGCCAGCAGGGACGGGGGGGCAGGGAAAGATACGCAGTATTTT. This translates into CASRDGGAGKDTQYF.

The chain recombines TRBV7-9 with TRBJ2-1, with 9 nucleotides matching TRBD2. Germline loops: CDR1 SEHNR, CDR2 FQNEAQ (reference sequence). J gave up 3 bases and V 2 bases, and 2 bases lay outside the gene matches. This CDR3 contains 15 residues. In DNA form, the CDR3 reads TGTGCCAGCAGCTTATATAGCGGGAGCTACAATGAGCAGTTCTTC. Translation: CASSLYSGSYNEQFF.

The genes are TRBV19 and TRBJ1-5; D not certain. The CDR3 loop spans 14 amino acids. Trimming took 3 bases from V and 4 from J, leaving 10 bases between them. Germline V gives CDR1 LNHDA, CDR2 SQIVND (reference sequence). The CDR3 DNA reads as TGTGCCAGTAGTATCAACAGTCCGAATCAGCCCCAGCATTTT. Translating gives CASSINSPNQPQHF. Using reference TRBV19 and TRBJ1-5 for the parts outside the CDR3, the full variable domain is DGGITQSPKYLFRKEGQNVTLSCEQNLNHDAMYWYRQDPGQGLRLIYYSQIVNDFQKGDIAEGYSVSREKKESFPLTVTSAQKNPTAFYLCASSINSPNQPQHFGDGTRLSIL.

The rearrangement links TRBV5-4 to TRBJ2-7; 10 nucleotides align to TRBD2. The germline V gene encodes CDR1 SGHNT and CDR2 YYREEE (reference sequence). J was trimmed by 6 bases and V by 5 bases; bases with no gene match: 11. The CDR3 covers 15 residues. The CDR3 DNA sequence: TGTGCCAGCAGTTCCCCTAGCGGGGGTTCCGTCGAGCAGTACTTC. As protein: CASSSPSGGSVEQYF.

This chain links TRBV30 with TRBJ2-7; 9 nucleotides match TRBD2. The CDR3 consists of 14 residues. The junction had 4 bases not matched to a gene; V was cut back by 1 base and J by 3 bases. Germline V gene lookup returns CDR1 GTSNPN and CDR2 SVGIG (reference sequence). CDR3 residues: CAWSGGLAFYEQYF. In DNA, the CDR3 is TGTGCCTGGAGTGGGGGACTAGCTTTCTACGAGCAGTACTTC.

The V and J genes are TRBV19 and TRBJ1-4; D uncertain. The germline V gene has CDR1 LNHDA and CDR2 SQIVND (reference sequence). Trimming took off 4 bases at V and 5 bases at J, with 11 bases between the two ends. The CDR3 covers 14 residues. In nucleotides, the CDR3 is TGTGCCAGTAGTACAGGCTCGATGAATGAAAAACTGTTTTTT. Protein product: CASSTGSMNEKLFF.

This chain links TRBV7-9 with TRBJ2-7, with TRBD1 matching over 8 bases. V was pared by 8 bases and J by 5 bases, with 14 bases of the junction left unmatched. This CDR3 region has 15 residues. The germline V gene has CDR1 SEHNR and CDR2 FQNEAQ (reference sequence). CDR3 amino acids: CASFRSGQAFDEQYF. CDR3 DNA sequence: TGTGCCAGCTTCCGTTCGGGACAGGCGTTCGACGAGCAGTACTTC.

The chain recombines TRBV6-6 with TRBJ1-2; D ambiguous. There are 16 residues in the CDR3. V was pared by 7 bases and J by 2 bases, with 20 bases between. Germline values: CDR1 MNHNY, CDR2 SVGAGI (reference sequence). CDR3 protein: CASTPRVAEGNYGYTF. The CDR3 DNA is TGTGCCAGCACCCCAAGGGTAGCTGAGGGCAACTATGGCTACACCTTC.

About this clone: A read error may produce the germline difference seen at one junction end. CDR3 in DNA: TGTTCCAGCAGCTCAGACAGGGTCGGATCAGCCTACGAGCAGTACTTC. It yields the protein CSSSSDRVGSAYEQYF. V gene TRBV7-9 combines with J gene TRBJ2-7, with 7 bases that match TRBD1. Germline-derived CDR1 and CDR2 are SEHNR and FQNEAQ (reference sequence). CDR3 length: 16 amino acids.

The chain carries TRBV7-2 and TRBJ2-1; 12 nucleotides match TRBD2. The germline V gene has CDR1 SGHTA and CDR2 FQGNSA. The CDR3 sequence is 16 residues long. Trimming at V came to 5 bases and at J to 3 bases, leaving 5 bases not matched to a gene. This chain's CDR3 is CASSRLAGAIYNEQFF. The CDR3 DNA sequence: TGTGCCAGCAGCCGACTAGCGGGAGCGATCTACAATGAGCAGTTCTTC.

The chain has TRBV13 and TRBJ2-6, with no clear D. V lost 6 bases, J lost 4 bases, and 4 bases lay in between. CDR1 and CDR2 from the germline V gene are PRHDT and FYEKMQ (reference sequence). There are 12 residues in the CDR3. CDR3 nucleotide sequence: TGTGCCAGCAGTCTAGGGGCCAACGTCCTGACTTTC. This codes for CASSLGANVLTF.

The chain has TRBV4-2 and TRBJ2-7, with 8 bases aligning to TRBD2. The junction had 3 bases not matched to a gene; V was cut back by 5 bases and J by 0 bases. The CDR3 has 14 amino acids. The germline V gene encodes CDR1 LGHNA and CDR2 YNFKEQ. CDR3 nucleotide sequence: TGTGCCAGCAGCGTCAGCGGGAGCTCCTACGAGCAGTACTTC. Its protein product is CASSVSGSSYEQYF.

The rearrangement uses TRBV7-9 and TRBJ2-7; 8 nucleotides line up with TRBD2. In germline, CDR1 is SEHNR, CDR2 FQNEAQ (reference sequence). V was clipped by 5 bases and J by 3 bases; unmatched bases: 9. The CDR3 sequence is 15 residues long. The CDR3 nucleotides read TGTGCCAGCAGCCCCCGGACTAGCCGGATCTACGAGCAGTACTTC. Protein sequence: CASSPRTSRIYEQYF.

This rearrangement joins TRBV7-7 to TRBJ2-5; 10 positions agree with TRBD2. The J segment lost 9 bases and the V segment lost 4 bases, leaving 11 bases of the junction unmatched. The length of the CDR3 is 15 residues. The germline CDR1 and CDR2 sequences are SSHAT and FNYEAQ (reference sequence). In DNA form, the CDR3 reads TGTGCCAGCAGCTCCCTGACTAGCGGGCAAGGGGCCCAGTACTTC. It is translated as CASSSLTSGQGAQYF.

This chain uses TRBV19 with TRBJ2-1, with 8 bases identical to TRBD1. The V gene end was trimmed by 7 bases and the J gene end by 4 bases; junction bases not matched to a gene: 9. Germline V gene lookup returns CDR1 LNHDA and CDR2 SQIVND (reference sequence). The CDR3 length is 15 residues. The CDR3 region has the DNA TGTGCCAGTAAAACCTTCCAGGGGGCGTACAATGAGCAGTTCTTC. This encodes CASKTFQGAYNEQFF.

V usage is TRBV7-3 and J usage is TRBJ1-1; D may be TRBD1 (5 bases). Per germline, CDR1 SGHTA and CDR2 FQGTGA. Trimming shortened V by 5 bases and J by 3 bases, and 16 bases separated the two germline ends. This CDR3 has 15 residues. Written as DNA, the CDR3 is TGTGCCAGCAGCCGGTCCGGGTTAGGGGACACTGAAGCTTTCTTT. Amino acids: CASSRSGLGDTEAFF.

The chain uses TRBV6-1 and TRBJ2-1; D gene unclear. Germline-derived CDR1 and CDR2 are MNHNS and SASEGT. CDR3 length equals 14 residues. V dropped 2 bases and J dropped 7 bases, with 12 bases sitting between them. The CDR3 spells CASSERRKTNEQFF. The DNA of the CDR3 is TGTGCCAGCAGTGAACGGCGGAAAACTAATGAGCAGTTCTTC.

V and J are TRBV30 and TRBJ1-2, with D possibly being TRBD1 (6 bases). V was clipped by 2 bases and J by 5 bases, with 18 bases between them. The CDR3 loop spans 15 amino acids. Germline CDR1 GTSNPN, CDR2 SVGIG (reference sequence). The CDR3 sequence: CAWSPRSGDPYGYTF. The DNA of the CDR3 is TGTGCCTGGAGTCCCAGATCAGGGGACCCTTATGGCTACACCTTC.

This rearrangement joins TRBV10-2 to TRBJ2-4; 9 nucleotides line up with TRBD2. After removal of 2 bases from V and 0 bases from J, the junction contained 8 bases not matched to a gene. Germline V gives CDR1 WSHSY, CDR2 SAAADI. This CDR3 spans 18 amino acids. DNA of the CDR3: TGCGCCAGCAGTGAGAGGGTAGCGGGGGACCTAGCCAAAAACATTCAGTACTTC. Translated, it gives CASSERVAGDLAKNIQYF.

The J gene is TRBJ2-7, the V gene TRBV7-9; 7 nucleotides agree with TRBD2. Per germline, CDR1 SEHNR and CDR2 FQNEAQ (reference sequence). V trimming: 11 bases; J trimming: 6 bases; junction bases outside the gene matches: 7. The CDR3 covers 11 residues. As DNA, the CDR3 is TGTGCCGTCCCGCGGGGGACCGAGCAGTACTTC. Its translation is CAVPRGTEQYF.

This chain joins TRBV10-2 and TRBJ2-5; 7 bases are shared with TRBD1. Trimming cost V 4 bases and J 5 bases; bases outside gene matches: 10. The CDR3 is 15 amino acids. The germline V gene has CDR1 WSHSY and CDR2 SAAADI. CDR3 nucleotides: TGCGCCAGCAGTGGAAGGGTAGGGGGCCTGGAGACCCAGTACTTC. Translated: CASSGRVGGLETQYF.

V gene TRBV10-3 combines with J gene TRBJ1-1, with a tentative D call TRBD1 (5 bases). V gave up 6 bases and J gave up 4 bases, with 15 bases separating them. The CDR3 is 14 amino acids. Germline V gene lookup returns CDR1 ENHRY and CDR2 SYGVKD. The CDR3 nucleotides read TGTGCCATCAGCTCGGCAGGGTTGGCCACTGAAGCTTTCTTT. It codes for CAISSAGLATEAFF.

The chain combines TRBV30 with TRBJ1-3; TRBD1 matches 8 bases. Germline lookup yields CDR1 GTSNPN and CDR2 SVGIG (reference sequence). This CDR3 is built from 14 residues. V lost 1 base, J lost 2 bases, and 1 base stayed unmatched. CDR3 sequence: CAWSETGAGNTIYF. For the CDR3, the DNA is TGTGCCTGGAGTGAGACAGGGGCTGGAAACACCATATATTTT.

Points on this clone: At one end, the junction sequence differs from germline, possibly due to a read error. The chain joins TRBV4-1 to TRBJ1-2; the D is unclear. Germline lookup yields CDR1 MGHRA and CDR2 YSYEKL. The CDR3 runs to 15 residues. CDR3 bases: TGCGCCAGCAGCCACCCTCCGGAGGGATCCTATGGCTACATCTTC. Protein sequence: CASSHPPEGSYGYIF.

This chain uses TRBV27 with TRBJ2-7; D is possibly TRBD2 (5 bases). CDR1 and CDR2 from the germline V gene are MNHEY and SMNVEV (reference sequence). The CDR3 is made up of 13 amino acids. Trimming stripped 0 bases from V and 2 bases from J, with 5 bases between. As DNA, the CDR3 is TGTGCCAGCAGTTTATCGGGAGCCTACGAGCAGTACTTC. Amino acids: CASSLSGAYEQYF.

This clone was observed a handful of times. The chain recombines TRBV5-1 with TRBJ2-5, with 12 bases that match TRBD2. Trimming at V came to 3 bases and at J to 1 base, leaving 4 bases not matched to a gene. The CDR3 runs to 16 residues. Per the germline V gene, CDR1 is SGHRS and CDR2 is YFSETQ. CDR3 coding DNA: TGCGCCAGCAGCTACGGACTAGCGGGATTCCAAGAGACCCAGTACTTC. Its translation: CASSYGLAGFQETQYF.